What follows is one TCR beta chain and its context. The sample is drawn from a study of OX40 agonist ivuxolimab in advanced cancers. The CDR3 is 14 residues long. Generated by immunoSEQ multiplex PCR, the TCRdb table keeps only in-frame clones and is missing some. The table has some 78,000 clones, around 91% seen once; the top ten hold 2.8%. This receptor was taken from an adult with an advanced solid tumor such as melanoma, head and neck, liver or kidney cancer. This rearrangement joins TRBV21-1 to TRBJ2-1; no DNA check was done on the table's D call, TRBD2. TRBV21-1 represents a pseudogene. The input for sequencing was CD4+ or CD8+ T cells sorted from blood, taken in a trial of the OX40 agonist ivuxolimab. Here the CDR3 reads CASIYRDYYNEQFF. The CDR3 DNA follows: TGTGCCAGCATCTACCGGGACTACTACAATGAGCAGTTCTTC.